The rows below give T cell receptor beta chains drawn from one sample of a study of T cells in Graves' hyperthyroidism and ophthalmopathy. TCRdb reanalysed the multiplex PCR reads using MiXCR and keeps one entry per CDR3 protein. The data hold approximately 150,000 distinct CDR3 sequences, with approximately 9% observed a single time. The material sequenced was blood. These receptors all come from a woman younger than 30 with Graves' hyperthyroidism that later progressed to Graves' ophthalmopathy. Both conserved end residues are part of each CDR3. A D gene is named only where the DNA matches it firmly. Part of the rows lack a size; the others show once, few, many or a class for expanded clones.

J: TRBJ1-2
D: -
V: TRBV28
size: many
CDR3: CASSFRGSPWGYTF
DNA: TGTGCCAGCAGTTTCCGTGGCTCGCCTTGGGGCTACACCTTC

J: TRBJ2-1
D: TRBD2
V: TRBV28
size: many
CDR3: CASSIAGGPNEQFF
DNA: TGTGCCAGCAGCATAGCGGGGGGGCCGAATGAGCAGTTCTTC

J: TRBJ2-7
D: -
V: TRBV29-1
size: many
CDR3: CSVEDGGGEQYF
DNA: TGCAGCGTTGAAGATGGAGGGGGCGAGCAGTACTTC

J: TRBJ1-1
D: -
V: TRBV20-1
size: many
CDR3: CSAATMNTEAFF
DNA: TGCAGTGCTGCGACCATGAACACTGAAGCTTTCTTT

J: TRBJ2-7
D: TRBD2
V: TRBV11-2
size: many
CDR3: CASSLVSGGAYEQYF
DNA: TGTGCCAGCAGCTTGGTCAGCGGGGGGGCCTACGAGCAGTACTTC

J: TRBJ1-2
D: -
V: TRBV6-1
size: many
CDR3: CASRTAGTGGYTF
DNA: TGTGCCAGCAGAACGGCAGGGACGGGGGGCTACACCTTC

J: TRBJ2-1
D: -
V: TRBV4-1
size: many
CDR3: CASSQVLLHDEQFF
DNA: TGCGCCAGCAGCCAAGTATTGCTCCACGATGAGCAGTTCTTC

J: TRBJ2-5
D: TRBD2
V: TRBV6-2/TRBV6-3
size: once
CDR3: CASSAGVGETQYF
DNA: TGTGCCAGCAGTGCGGGGGTTGGGGAGACCCAGTACTTC

J: TRBJ1-1
D: -
V: TRBV4-1
size: -
CDR3: CASSPLPERAKPEAFF
DNA: TGCGCCAGCAGCCCCCTCCCAGAGAGGGCAAAACCTGAAGCTTTCTTT

J: TRBJ2-5
D: -
V: TRBV29-1
size: many
CDR3: CSVKGRKLEYQETQYF
DNA: TGCAGCGTTAAGGGGCGGAAGCTTGAGTACCAAGAGACCCAGTACTTC

J: TRBJ2-7
D: TRBD1
V: TRBV20-1
size: many
CDR3: CSADPPGQGSFVEQYF
DNA: TGCAGTGCCGACCCCCCAGGACAGGGGAGTTTCGTCGAGCAGTACTTC

J: TRBJ2-3
D: TRBD1
V: TRBV3-1
size: -
CDR3: CASSPFSQGADTQYF
DNA: TGTGCCAGCAGCCCGTTCAGTCAGGGGGCAGATACGCAGTATTTT

J: TRBJ2-5
D: -
V: TRBV5-1
size: -
CDR3: CASSLYGGQETQYF
DNA: TGCGCCAGCAGCTTGTACGGGGGCCAAGAGACCCAGTACTTC

J: TRBJ2-3
D: -
V: TRBV20-1
size: -
CDR3: CSAGGPGNTDTQYF
DNA: TGCAGTGCCGGGGGCCCGGGCAACACAGATACGCAGTATTTT

J: TRBJ1-2
D: TRBD1
V: TRBV12-5
size: many
CDR3: CASGFSQGATLYGYTF
DNA: TGTGCTAGTGGTTTTTCCCAGGGGGCGACTTTATATGGCTACACCTTC

J: TRBJ1-1
D: TRBD1
V: TRBV19
size: many
CDR3: CASSAKTGTEAFF
DNA: TGTGCCAGTAGTGCCAAGACAGGGACTGAAGCTTTCTTT

J: TRBJ2-1
D: -
V: TRBV6-1
size: -
CDR3: CASSVNRGGASYNEQFF
DNA: TGTGCCAGCAGTGTCAATAGGGGGGGGGCATCTTACAATGAGCAGTTCTTC

J: TRBJ2-1
D: -
V: TRBV20-1
size: many
CDR3: CSARALGNEQFF
DNA: TGCAGTGCTAGAGCCCTCGGCAATGAGCAGTTCTTC

J: TRBJ2-7
D: -
V: TRBV7-9
size: many
CDR3: CASSSSTGPTDYEQYF
DNA: TGTGCCAGCAGCAGTTCGACAGGACCGACGGACTACGAGCAGTACTTC

J: TRBJ1-1
D: -
V: TRBV12-3/TRBV12-4
size: many
CDR3: CASSLGVSTRAFF
DNA: TGTGCCAGCAGTTTAGGTGTAAGTACTAGAGCTTTCTTT

J: TRBJ1-1
D: -
V: TRBV14
size: many
CDR3: CASSQNMNTEAFF
DNA: TGTGCCAGCAGCCAAAACATGAACACTGAAGCTTTCTTT

J: TRBJ1-1
D: -
V: TRBV5-6
size: many
CDR3: CASQGYSEAFF
DNA: TGTGCCAGCCAAGGGTACAGTGAAGCTTTCTTT

J: TRBJ1-3
D: -
V: TRBV4-1
size: -
CDR3: CASSQEEGNTIYF
DNA: TGCGCCAGCAGCCAAGAGGAGGGAAACACCATATATTTT

J: TRBJ2-7
D: -
V: TRBV29-1
size: many
CDR3: CSVATYRDPWEQYF
DNA: TGCAGCGTGGCCACTTACAGGGACCCCTGGGAGCAGTACTTC

J: TRBJ2-2
D: TRBD1
V: TRBV20-1
size: many
CDR3: CSARDQGEELFF
DNA: TGCAGTGCTAGAGATCAGGGGGAGGAGCTGTTTTTT

J: TRBJ2-7
D: -
V: TRBV28
size: many
CDR3: CASSPSRVGDEQYF
DNA: TGTGCCAGCAGTCCATCCAGGGTAGGGGACGAGCAGTACTTC

J: TRBJ2-1
D: -
V: TRBV19
size: -
CDR3: CASSNPRASNEQFF
DNA: TGTGCCAGTAGTAATCCCCGGGCGTCCAATGAGCAGTTCTTC

J: TRBJ2-1
D: -
V: TRBV30
size: -
CDR3: CAWSASPGGHEQFF
DNA: TGTGCCTGGAGTGCGAGTCCAGGGGGGCATGAGCAGTTCTTC

J: TRBJ2-1
D: TRBD2
V: TRBV12-3/TRBV12-4
size: many
CDR3: CASRQRTGRGLEQFF
DNA: TGTGCCAGCAGGCAACGAACGGGGAGGGGATTGGAGCAGTTCTTC

J: TRBJ1-2
D: -
V: TRBV25-1
size: -
CDR3: CASSEGGVNYGYTF
DNA: TGTGCCAGCAGTGAAGGGGGGGTCAACTATGGCTACACCTTC

J: TRBJ2-3
D: TRBD1
V: TRBV10-3
size: -
CDR3: CAISRDREADTQYF
DNA: TGTGCCATCAGTCGGGACAGGGAGGCAGATACGCAGTATTTT

J: TRBJ2-7
D: -
V: TRBV20-1
size: many
CDR3: CSAADGDYEQYF
DNA: TGCAGTGCCGCAGACGGGGACTACGAGCAGTACTTC

J: TRBJ1-3
D: -
V: TRBV6-5
size: many
CDR3: CASSYPLLGTIYF
DNA: TGTGCCAGCAGTTATCCCCTCCTAGGGACCATATATTTT

J: TRBJ2-6
D: TRBD2
V: TRBV19
size: many
CDR3: CASSGLAGGSGANVLTF
DNA: TGTGCCAGTTCTGGACTAGCGGGAGGAAGTGGGGCCAACGTCCTGACTTTC

J: TRBJ2-5
D: -
V: TRBV6-1
size: -
CDR3: CASSPRTFANVETQYF
DNA: TGTGCCAGCAGCCCGAGGACATTCGCTAATGTAGAGACCCAGTACTTC

J: TRBJ2-1
D: -
V: TRBV28
size: many
CDR3: CASSLKVSLSEQFF
DNA: TGTGCCAGCAGTTTAAAGGTTAGCTTGAGTGAGCAGTTCTTC

J: TRBJ2-1
D: TRBD2
V: TRBV27
size: few
CDR3: CASSLLAGGTYNEQFF
DNA: TGTGCCAGCAGTTTACTTGCGGGAGGGACCTACAATGAGCAGTTCTTC

J: TRBJ2-7
D: TRBD2
V: TRBV4-1
size: once
CDR3: CASSPTRLIAGGPIDEQYF
DNA: TGCGCCAGCAGCCCTACCCGCTTGATAGCGGGAGGGCCTATCGACGAGCAGTACTTC

J: TRBJ2-5
D: -
V: TRBV3-1
size: many
CDR3: CASSQRGILRGTQYF
DNA: TGTGCCAGCAGCCAGCGGGGAATCCTTCGGGGGACCCAGTACTTC

J: TRBJ2-1
D: TRBD2
V: TRBV29-1
size: many
CDR3: CSVATSALYNEQFF
DNA: TGCAGCGTAGCTACTAGCGCCCTCTACAATGAGCAGTTCTTC

J: TRBJ2-1
D: TRBD2
V: TRBV7-3
size: few
CDR3: CASSLAGGPIDEQFF
DNA: TGTGCCAGCAGCCTAGCGGGGGGGCCTATCGATGAGCAGTTCTTC

J: TRBJ1-3
D: TRBD1
V: TRBV6-1
size: many
CDR3: CASSEKEGQPTNSGNTIYF
DNA: TGTGCCAGCAGTGAAAAAGAGGGACAGCCGACAAACTCTGGAAACACCATATATTTT

J: TRBJ1-3
D: -
V: TRBV4-2
size: -
CDR3: CASSQERGSSGNTIYF
DNA: TGTGCCAGCAGCCAAGAGCGGGGATCGAGCGGAAACACCATATATTTT

J: TRBJ2-3
D: TRBD2
V: TRBV6-2/TRBV6-3
size: many
CDR3: CASRPTSGRSTQYF
DNA: TGTGCCAGCAGACCAACTAGCGGGAGAAGCACGCAGTATTTT

J: TRBJ1-2
D: -
V: TRBV27
size: many
CDR3: CASRLTGLSNYGYTF
DNA: TGTGCCAGCAGGCTGACAGGCCTCTCTAACTATGGCTACACCTTC